These T cell receptor beta chains were read from a single sample in a study of beta chain features in type 1 diabetes. Here immunoSEQ multiplex PCR was the method, and the copy in TCRdb shows in-frame clones only, minus some. The sample carries under 300,000 clones, 15% to 20% recorded once. The sample consisted of naive CD4+ T cells from blood. These TCRs come from a man aged 25 to 45 with type 1 diabetes. CDR3s include the opening cysteine and the closing phenylalanine or tryptophan. D genes are given only for firm matches. The size of a clone is reported for some rows only, either as once, few or many, or as a class for expanded clones.

j_call | cdr3_length | clone_size | v_call | d_call | cdr3_aa | cdr3_nt
TRBJ2-2 | 15 | - | TRBV7-2 | TRBD2 | CASRAGTSGTGELFF | TGTGCCAGCAGGGCCGGGACTAGCGGTACCGGGGAGCTGTTTTTT
TRBJ2-7 | 16 | few | TRBV5-1 | TRBD2 | CASSFGLAGESGEQYF | TGCGCCAGCAGCTTCGGACTAGCGGGAGAAAGTGGCGAGCAGTACTTC
TRBJ1-1 | 14 | - | TRBV4-2 | TRBD1 | CASSLYRGDTEAFF | TGTGCCAGCAGCCTTTACAGGGGAGACACTGAAGCTTTCTTT
TRBJ1-5 | 14 | few | TRBV27 | - | CASSGGAGNQPQHF | TGTGCCAGCAGTGGGGGGGCGGGCAATCAGCCCCAGCATTTT
TRBJ1-1 | 14 | few | TRBV18 | - | CASSPDSMNTEAFF | TGTGCCAGCTCACCAGACAGTATGAACACTGAAGCTTTCTTT
TRBJ1-3 | 12 | few | TRBV30 | - | CAWMGSGNTIYF | TGTGCCTGGATGGGCTCTGGAAACACCATATATTTT
TRBJ2-3 | 16 | - | TRBV9 | TRBD2 | CASSAPLAGVLDTQYF | TGTGCCAGCAGCGCCCCTCTAGCGGGAGTTTTAGATACGCAGTATTTT
TRBJ2-6 | 17 | - | TRBV28 | - | CASSFGDVLSGANVLTF | TGTGCCAGCAGTTTCGGGGATGTCTTATCTGGGGCCAACGTCCTGACTTTC
TRBJ2-1 | 15 | few | TRBV7-2 | - | CASSLAASPYNEQFF | TGTGCCAGCAGCTTAGCGGCGTCACCCTACAATGAGCAGTTCTTC
TRBJ1-5 | 15 | once | TRBV5-1 | TRBD1 | CASSLGTGPHQPQHF | TGCGCCAGCAGCTTGGGGACAGGTCCTCATCAGCCCCAGCATTTT
TRBJ2-7 | 15 | few | TRBV5-4 | - | CASSLRLGASYEQYF | TGTGCCAGCAGCCTTCGTCTAGGAGCCTCCTACGAGCAGTACTTC
TRBJ2-3 | 11 | - | TRBV20-1 | - | CSASVGDTQYF | TGCAGTGCCTCAGTGGGCGATACGCAGTATTTT
TRBJ2-7 | 15 | - | TRBV7-2 | TRBD2 | CASSFMTSVSHEQYF | TGTGCCAGCAGCTTTATGACTAGCGTTTCCCACGAGCAGTACTTC
TRBJ1-3 | 17 | - | TRBV5-4 | - | CASSLPTGGTTGNTIYF | TGTGCCAGCAGTCTTCCGACCGGGGGTACTACTGGAAACACCATATATTTT
TRBJ1-2 | 16 | few | TRBV30 | TRBD1 | CAWSASLTGGMDGYTF | TGTGCCTGGAGTGCCTCGTTGACAGGGGGCATGGACGGCTACACCTTC
TRBJ1-4 | 15 | few | TRBV7-3 | - | CASSLTATTNEKLFF | TGTGCCAGCAGCTTAACAGCTACAACTAATGAAAAACTGTTTTTT
TRBJ2-5 | 16 | - | TRBV29-1 | TRBD2 | CSVTDGLAGVGETQYF | TGCAGCGTTACCGATGGGCTAGCGGGAGTCGGGGAGACCCAGTACTTC
TRBJ2-5 | 13 | few | TRBV29-1 | - | CSVVPRLQETQYF | TGCAGCGTTGTTCCCCGATTACAAGAGACCCAGTACTTC
TRBJ2-7 | 12 | - | TRBV5-6 | - | CASSYQAYEQYF | TGTGCCAGCAGCTATCAAGCCTACGAGCAGTACTTC
TRBJ2-7 | 16 | few | TRBV28 | TRBD2 | CASSLWTSGRLGEQYF | TGTGCCAGCAGTTTATGGACTAGCGGGAGATTGGGCGAGCAGTACTTC
TRBJ2-7 | 14 | once | TRBV9 | - | CASSATSSSYEQYF | TGTGCCAGCAGCGCAACAAGCAGCTCCTACGAGCAGTACTTC
TRBJ2-5 | 14 | few | TRBV18 | - | CASSSAGARETQYF | TGTGCCAGCTCCTCCGCGGGGGCGAGAGAGACCCAGTACTTC